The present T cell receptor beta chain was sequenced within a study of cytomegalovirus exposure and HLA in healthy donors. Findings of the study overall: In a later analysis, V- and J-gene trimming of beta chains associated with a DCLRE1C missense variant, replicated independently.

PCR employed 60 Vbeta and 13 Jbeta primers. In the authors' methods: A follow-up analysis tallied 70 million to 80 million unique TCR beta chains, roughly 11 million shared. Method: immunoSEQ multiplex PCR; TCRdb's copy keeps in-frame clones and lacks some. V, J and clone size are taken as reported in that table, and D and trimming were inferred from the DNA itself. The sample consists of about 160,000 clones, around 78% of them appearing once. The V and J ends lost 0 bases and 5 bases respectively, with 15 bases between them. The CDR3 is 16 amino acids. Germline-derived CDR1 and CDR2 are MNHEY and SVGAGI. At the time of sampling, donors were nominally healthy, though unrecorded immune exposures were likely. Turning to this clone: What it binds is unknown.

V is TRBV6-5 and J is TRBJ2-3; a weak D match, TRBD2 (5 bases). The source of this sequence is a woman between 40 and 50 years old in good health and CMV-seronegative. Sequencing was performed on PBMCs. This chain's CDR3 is CASSYSIGKVGDTQYF. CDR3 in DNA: TGTGCCAGCAGTTACTCCATCGGGAAGGTGGGAGATACGCAGTATTTT.